What follows are 27 T cell receptor beta chains derived from one specimen sequenced in a study of blood T cell repertoires in COVID-19. Measured with immunoSEQ multiplex PCR; TCRdb has only the in-frame clones, and not every one. The sample lists around 290,000 clones, approximately 90% occurring once. Sequencing was done on a sample of peripheral blood. All receptors derive from a man in his forties with acute or convalescent COVID-19.

This sequence joins TRBV6-5 and TRBJ2-7; a possible D gene is TRBD2 (6 bases). The V end was cut by 2 bases, the J end by 5 bases, with 13 bases between. This CDR3 contains 14 residues. CDR1 is MNHEY, CDR2 SVGAGI, per germline. The chain's CDR3 is CASSYLTSINEQYF. The CDR3 DNA is TGTGCCAGCAGTTACCTTACTAGCATTAACGAGCAGTACTTC.

The J gene is TRBJ2-1, the V gene TRBV11-2; D may be TRBD2 (7 bases). Trimming removed 1 base at V and 4 bases at J, with 11 bases between. The CDR3 is 15 amino acids. From germline, CDR1 is SGHAT and CDR2 FQNNGV. CDR3 sequence: CASSLGGGQYNEQFF. In DNA form, the CDR3 reads TGTGCCAGCAGCTTAGGGGGGGGGCAATACAATGAGCAGTTCTTC.

The chain uses TRBV24-1 and TRBJ2-2; tentative D call: TRBD1 (5 bases). In germline, CDR1 is KGHDR, CDR2 SFDVKD. The length of the CDR3 is 15 residues. V shed 1 base and J shed 7 bases, with 12 bases lying between them. CDR3 protein: CATSDFSRENGELFF. As DNA, the CDR3 is TGTGCCACCAGTGATTTTTCCAGGGAAAACGGGGAGCTGTTTTTT.

This chain uses TRBV6-4 with TRBJ1-2; 7 nucleotides line up with TRBD1. CDR3 length: 13 residues. V trimming: 8 bases; J trimming: 5 bases; junction bases outside the gene matches: 8. CDR1 and CDR2 (germline): MRHNA, SNTAGT. The chain's CDR3 is CASVGTAPYGYTF. CDR3 nucleotides: TGTGCCAGCGTAGGGACAGCTCCTTATGGCTACACCTTC.

This chain connects TRBV9 to TRBJ2-5; tentative D call: TRBD1 (6 bases). The CDR3 runs 15 residues. Per the germline V gene, CDR1 is SGDLS and CDR2 is YYNGEE. The V and J ends lost 3 bases and 5 bases respectively, with 17 bases between them. CDR3 region: CASSAWTDIGETQYF. DNA of the CDR3: TGTGCCAGCAGCGCGTGGACAGACATAGGGGAGACCCAGTACTTC.

The V gene is TRBV15, the J gene TRBJ2-7, with D possibly matching TRBD2 (6 bases). Per germline, CDR1 LNHNV and CDR2 YYDKDF (reference sequence). Between the trimmed V and J ends, which lost 0 bases and 6 bases, there was a span of 18 bases. The CDR3 has 16 amino acids. The CDR3 DNA follows: TGTGCCACCAGCAGAGATAAAAACAGAATGGGGGGCGAGCAGTACTTC. It yields the protein CATSRDKNRMGGEQYF. Filled out from reference TRBV15 and TRBJ2-7, the complete variable domain reads DAMVIQNPRYQVTQFGKPVTLSCSQTLNHNVMYWYQQKSSQAPKLLFHYYDKDFNNEADTPDNFQSRRPNTSFCFLDIRSPGLGDTAMYLCATSRDKNRMGGEQYFGPGTRLTVT.

V usage is TRBV11-2 and J usage is TRBJ2-2, with D maybe TRBD1 (6 bases). There are 15 residues in the CDR3. Germline CDR1 SGHAT, CDR2 FQNNGV. V gave up 2 bases and J gave up 3 bases, with 10 bases separating them. CDR3 region: CASSLKQGYTGELFF. CDR3 in DNA: TGTGCCAGCAGCTTAAAGCAGGGGTACACCGGGGAGCTGTTTTTT.

The chain recombines TRBV5-4 with TRBJ1-6; 7 bases are a match to TRBD1. Germline V CDR1 and CDR2: SGHNT, YYREEE (reference sequence). With V trimmed by 0 bases and J by 0 bases, 3 bases remained unmatched. This CDR3 has 17 amino acids. The CDR3 loop reads CASSLVQGSSYNSPLHF. CDR3 DNA: TGTGCCAGCAGCTTGGTACAGGGGAGCTCCTATAATTCACCCCTCCACTTT.

The chain uses TRBV6-5 and TRBJ1-1; 11 bases agree with TRBD1. Germline trimming cut 6 bases from V and 8 bases from J; bases unmatched to any gene: 5. The length of the CDR3 is 13 residues. The germline CDR1 and CDR2 sequences are MNHEY and SVGAGI. The CDR3, as DNA: TGTGCCAGCAGACTCGGGACAGGGGGGGAAGCTTTCTTT. It yields the protein CASRLGTGGEAFF.

The chain has TRBV2 and TRBJ2-2; 8 nucleotides agree with TRBD1. The V gene's germline CDR1 is SNHLY and CDR2 FYNNEI. Unmatched junction bases numbered 5, after V lost 4 bases and J lost 4 bases. The CDR3 extends over 15 amino acids. CDR3 DNA: TGTGCCAGCAGTGCTCGGCAGGGGGCCACCGGGGAGCTGTTTTTT. Its protein is CASSARQGATGELFF.

The chain has TRBV7-8 and TRBJ1-2, with D unresolved. Germline V gene lookup returns CDR1 SGHVS and CDR2 FQNEAQ. CDR3 size: 14 residues. V was shortened by 8 bases and J by 4 bases, with 17 bases between the two germline ends. CDR3 sequence reads: CASVLDGSSYGYTF. The CDR3 DNA sequence: TGTGCCAGCGTACTAGACGGGTCCTCCTATGGCTACACCTTC.

V is TRBV24-1 and J is TRBJ2-1, with 13 bases identical to TRBD2. There are 16 residues in the CDR3. V lost 5 bases, J lost 9 bases, and 9 bases stayed unmatched. The germline gives CDR1 KGHDR, CDR2 SFDVKD. For the CDR3, the DNA is TGTGCCACCAGTGCAACTAGCGGGGGGGAAAGGGGTGAGCAGTTCTTC. Translated: CATSATSGGERGEQFF.

This clone has a handful of counts. The rearrangement links TRBV7-9 to TRBJ1-2, with D perhaps TRBD1 (5 bases). V gave up 2 bases and J gave up 0 bases, with 10 bases separating them. The CDR3 length is 15 residues. Germline values: CDR1 SEHNR, CDR2 FQNEAQ (reference sequence). The CDR3 DNA is TGTGCCAGCAGCTTACCCCTCAGGGCTAACTATGGCTACACCTTC. It encodes CASSLPLRANYGYTF.

The V and J genes are TRBV7-8 and TRBJ2-7; 8 positions agree with TRBD1. Germline V gives CDR1 SGHVS, CDR2 FQNEAQ. The CDR3 runs to 15 residues. V shed 1 base, J shed 3 bases, and the junction held 5 bases outside the gene matches. The CDR3 loop is CASSLEGQVIYEQYF. The DNA for the CDR3 is TGTGCCAGCAGCTTAGAGGGACAGGTCATCTACGAGCAGTACTTC.

This chain uses TRBV29-1 with TRBJ2-7, with TRBD2 as a possible D gene (6 bases). The CDR3 runs to 14 residues. Germline loops: CDR1 SQVTM, CDR2 ANQGSEA. The V and J ends lost 4 bases and 6 bases respectively, with 19 bases between them. CDR3 region: CSVGISAGGVEQYF. The CDR3 DNA is TGCAGCGTTGGGATCTCGGCAGGAGGGGTCGAGCAGTACTTC.

The chain is built from TRBV29-1 and TRBJ2-2; no reliable D call. CDR3 length equals 13 residues. The germline V gene has CDR1 SQVTM and CDR2 ANQGSEA. The V end was cut by 5 bases, the J end by 0 bases, with 7 bases between. The CDR3 sequence: CSVLDSNTGELFF. CDR3 nucleotides: TGCAGCGTTTTAGACTCGAACACCGGGGAGCTGTTTTTT.

The chain recombines TRBV9 with TRBJ2-2; 7 bases align to TRBD1. The germline V gene has CDR1 SGDLS and CDR2 YYNGEE. CDR3 length: 15 amino acids. Trimming cost V 4 bases and J 1 base; bases outside gene matches: 4. CDR3 region: CASSLRTGNTGELFF. DNA for the CDR3: TGTGCCAGCAGCCTAAGGACAGGGAACACCGGGGAGCTGTTTTTT.

The CDR3 DNA is TGTGCTAGTGGTTTGGACATATACTATGGCTACACCTTC. Protein product: CASGLDIYYGYTF. The rearrangement joins TRBV12-5 to TRBJ1-2, with D unclear. The CDR3 has 13 residues. Germline V gene data show CDR1 as LGHNT and CDR2 as FRNRAP. V was pared by 1 base and J by 3 bases, with 6 bases between.

This chain links TRBV5-6 with TRBJ1-1, with D tentatively TRBD1 (5 bases). This CDR3 comprises 16 residues. CDR1 and CDR2 (germline): SGHDT, YYEEEE. Trimming pared 4 bases from V and 1 base from J, leaving 17 bases between. The CDR3 nucleotides read TGTGCCAGCAGCCTCCCAGGGTTTTGGGCGAACACTGAAGCTTTCTTT. Translated, it gives CASSLPGFWANTEAFF.

This chain links TRBV2 with TRBJ1-2, with 10 bases fitting TRBD1. The V and J ends lost 4 bases and 6 bases, in that order; junction bases with no gene match: 5. Germline values: CDR1 SNHLY, CDR2 FYNNEI. The CDR3 consists of 14 residues. DNA for the CDR3: TGTGCCAGCAGTGGGACAGGGGGTTTACATGGCTACACCTTC. Its protein product is CASSGTGGLHGYTF. The full variable domain, completed using reference TRBV2 and TRBJ1-2, is EPEVTQTPSHQVTQMGQEVILRCVPISNHLYFYWYRQILGQKVEFLVSFYNNEISEKSEIFDDQFSVERPDGSNFTLKIRSTKLEDSAMYFCASSGTGGLHGYTFGSGTRLTVV.

CDR3 sequence (DNA): TGTGCCAGCAGCCGAACAGTCTCCTACGAGCAGTACTTC. Translation gives CASSRTVSYEQYF. The chain uses TRBV3-1 (or the pseudogene TRBV3-2) and TRBJ2-7; the D is unclear. The germline V gene has CDR1 LGHDT and CDR2 YNNKEL (reference sequence). The CDR3 loop spans 13 amino acids. The V gene lost 4 bases and the J gene lost 0 bases, with 7 bases spanning the gap.

The V gene is TRBV11-2, the J gene TRBJ2-1; the match to TRBD2 covers 10 bases. The CDR3 contains 17 residues. The V segment lost 1 base and the J segment 4 bases; nucleotides outside the gene matches: 7. CDR1 SGHAT and CDR2 FQNNGV come from the germline V gene. The CDR3 DNA is TGTGCCAGCAGCTTAGGAACTAGCGGGGAAGGGTACAATGAGCAGTTCTTC. It is translated as CASSLGTSGEGYNEQFF.

The rearrangement uses TRBV5-1 and TRBJ1-3; tentatively, D is TRBD1 (5 bases). From germline, CDR1 is SGHRS and CDR2 YFSETQ. The ends were cut back, 4 bases at V and 10 bases at J, with 21 bases in the middle. This CDR3 region has 15 residues. The CDR3 DNA follows: TGCGCCAGCAGCCCTTCCAGCGGGACGGCGAATACCATATATTTT. Translated, it gives CASSPSSGTANTIYF.

The chain uses TRBV18 and TRBJ2-3; unclear D gene. The CDR3 has 13 amino acids. The germline V gene has CDR1 KGHSH and CDR2 LQKENI. V was cut by 0 bases and J by 6 bases, with 7 bases left in between. CDR3: CASSPPSLDTQYF. In nucleotides, the CDR3 is TGTGCCAGCTCACCACCGTCCTTGGATACGCAGTATTTT.

The gene calls are TRBV5-1 and TRBJ2-3, with 7 bases fitting TRBD1. The CDR3 loop spans 15 amino acids. The trim removed 7 bases at V and 4 bases at J, leaving 12 bases unmatched. Per germline, CDR1 SGHRS and CDR2 YFSETQ. CDR3 DNA: TGCGCCAGCGCGAGGGGGACCACAGGGGCAGATACGCAGTATTTT. The encoded protein is CASARGTTGADTQYF.

CDR3 region: CSVGQANYGYTF. Written as DNA, the CDR3 is TGCAGCGTTGGACAGGCCAATTATGGCTACACCTTC. V gene TRBV29-1 combines with J gene TRBJ1-2, with D perhaps matching TRBD1 (6 bases). V lost 4 bases and J 5 bases, leaving 11 bases between the germline ends. The CDR3 covers 12 residues. Germline V gene data show CDR1 as SQVTM and CDR2 as ANQGSEA.

This chain joins TRBV11-2 and TRBJ2-1; D is perhaps TRBD2 (5 bases). CDR1 is SGHAT, CDR2 FQNNGV, per germline. The CDR3 extends over 17 amino acids. Trimming took off 5 bases at V and 0 bases at J, with 17 bases between the two ends. CDR3 coding DNA: TGTGCCAGCAGCCACCCCCTCGGGGAGAGCTCCTACAATGAGCAGTTCTTC. Amino acids: CASSHPLGESSYNEQFF.